A selection of T cell receptor beta chains follows, all from one sample in a study of spatial heterogeneity in lung cancer. TCRdb reprocessed the 5' RACE reads via MiXCR and lists one record per CDR3 protein. Among about 35,000 distinct CDR3 sequences listed, 3.1% were seen once. Sample: normal lung tissue next to the tumor, taken at surgery. The receptor source for this set is a male donor with early-stage non-small cell lung cancer. CDR3s include the opening cysteine and the closing phenylalanine or tryptophan. The order of the fields is CDR3 protein, CDR3 DNA, clone size, D gene, J gene, V gene. D genes are given only for firm matches. Size is stated for part of the rows, as once, few or many counts, or as a class when the clone is expanded.

cdr3_aa: CASSSHGRETQYF
cdr3_nt: TGTGCCAGCAGCTCCCACGGGAGGGAGACCCAGTACTTC
clone_size: -
d_call: TRBD2
j_call: TRBJ2-5
v_call: TRBV7-9

cdr3_aa: CASSLPDGNEQFF
cdr3_nt: TGTGCCAGCAGCTTGCCAGACGGTAATGAGCAGTTCTTC
clone_size: -
d_call: -
j_call: TRBJ2-1
v_call: TRBV7-8

cdr3_aa: CASSSPKGEQYF
cdr3_nt: TGTGCCAGCAGTTCCCCAAAGGGTGAGCAGTACTTC
clone_size: many
d_call: -
j_call: TRBJ2-7
v_call: TRBV27

cdr3_aa: CAAGQGARGNTIYF
cdr3_nt: TGTGCAGCGGGCCAGGGGGCGCGGGGAAACACCATATATTTT
clone_size: many
d_call: TRBD1
j_call: TRBJ1-3
v_call: TRBV6-6

cdr3_aa: CASSLEGGRQETQYF
cdr3_nt: TGTGCCAGCAGCTTGGAGGGGGGGCGGCAAGAGACCCAGTACTTC
clone_size: -
d_call: -
j_call: TRBJ2-5
v_call: TRBV5-5

cdr3_aa: CASSLRVGTGNYEQYF
cdr3_nt: TGTGCCAGCAGTTTGAGGGTGGGGACAGGGAACTACGAGCAGTACTTC
clone_size: many
d_call: TRBD1
j_call: TRBJ2-7
v_call: TRBV27

cdr3_aa: CASSRDFNQPQHF
cdr3_nt: TGTGCCAGCAGCCGGGATTTCAATCAGCCCCAGCATTTT
clone_size: many
d_call: -
j_call: TRBJ1-5
v_call: TRBV6-2/TRBV6-3

cdr3_aa: CASKGSPNTGELFF
cdr3_nt: TGTGCCAGCAAGGGGAGCCCAAACACCGGGGAGCTGTTTTTT
clone_size: few
d_call: -
j_call: TRBJ2-2
v_call: TRBV12-3/TRBV12-4

cdr3_aa: CACGGGPTDTQYF
cdr3_nt: TGTGCCTGCGGGGGGGGGCCCACAGATACGCAGTATTTT
clone_size: few
d_call: TRBD2
j_call: TRBJ2-3
v_call: TRBV30

cdr3_aa: CASSLGRANYGYTF
cdr3_nt: TGTGCCAGCAGTTTGGGACGCGCTAACTATGGCTACACCTTC
clone_size: many
d_call: -
j_call: TRBJ1-2
v_call: TRBV6-5

cdr3_aa: CASSLGAGDDTDTQYF
cdr3_nt: TGTGCCAGCAGTCTAGGGGCGGGGGACGACACAGATACGCAGTATTTT
clone_size: many
d_call: TRBD2
j_call: TRBJ2-3
v_call: TRBV9

cdr3_aa: CASSSAGAGGEQYF
cdr3_nt: TGTGCCAGCAGCTCCGCGGGGGCGGGGGGCGAGCAGTACTTC
clone_size: -
d_call: TRBD2
j_call: TRBJ2-7
v_call: TRBV12-3/TRBV12-4

cdr3_aa: CASSLVLAGGETQYF
cdr3_nt: TGTGCCAGCAGCTTAGTACTAGCGGGGGGAGAGACCCAGTACTTC
clone_size: many
d_call: TRBD2
j_call: TRBJ2-5
v_call: TRBV7-9

cdr3_aa: CASSPGLAPVF
cdr3_nt: TGTGCCAGCAGCCCCGGTCTTGCCCCCGTCTTC
clone_size: many
d_call: -
j_call: TRBJ2-7
v_call: TRBV6-6

cdr3_aa: CASGSEGGYTF
cdr3_nt: TGTGCCAGCGGGAGTGAAGGGGGCTACACCTTC
clone_size: few
d_call: -
j_call: TRBJ1-2
v_call: TRBV27

cdr3_aa: CSARDPADRDRETQYF
cdr3_nt: TGCAGTGCTAGAGATCCAGCGGACAGGGATCGTGAGACCCAGTACTTC
clone_size: many
d_call: TRBD1
j_call: TRBJ2-5
v_call: TRBV20-1

cdr3_aa: CASSLLYTF
cdr3_nt: TGTGCCAGCAGCCTACTCTACACCTTC
clone_size: many
d_call: -
j_call: TRBJ1-2
v_call: TRBV9

cdr3_aa: CASSQVAQEQFF
cdr3_nt: TGTGCCAGCAGCCAAGTGGCCCAAGAGCAGTTCTTC
clone_size: many
d_call: -
j_call: TRBJ2-1
v_call: TRBV3-1

cdr3_aa: CSAPPLDISGTNAGELFF
cdr3_nt: TGCAGTGCTCCACCACTCGATATTAGCGGGACTAATGCCGGGGAGCTGTTTTTT
clone_size: many
d_call: TRBD2
j_call: TRBJ2-2
v_call: TRBV20-1

cdr3_aa: CASSLVGGDPGHGYTF
cdr3_nt: TGCGCCAGCAGCTTGGTAGGCGGGGACCCTGGCCATGGCTACACCTTC
clone_size: few
d_call: -
j_call: TRBJ1-2
v_call: TRBV5-1

cdr3_aa: CASSNLGGPSEEKLFF
cdr3_nt: TGCGCCAGCAGTAACCTGGGGGGGCCCTCTGAAGAAAAACTGTTTTTT
clone_size: many
d_call: -
j_call: TRBJ1-4
v_call: TRBV4-3

cdr3_aa: CAIGTGNTGELFF
cdr3_nt: TGTGCCATAGGGACAGGGAACACCGGGGAGCTGTTTTTT
clone_size: few
d_call: TRBD1
j_call: TRBJ2-2
v_call: TRBV5-4

cdr3_aa: CASSYLTTNEQFF
cdr3_nt: TGTGCCAGCAGTTATTTGACAACCAATGAGCAGTTCTTC
clone_size: many
d_call: -
j_call: TRBJ2-1
v_call: TRBV6-2/TRBV6-3

cdr3_aa: CSASSSADYEQYF
cdr3_nt: TGCAGTGCTAGCTCTAGCGCGGATTACGAGCAGTACTTC
clone_size: many
d_call: -
j_call: TRBJ2-7
v_call: TRBV20-1

cdr3_aa: CSASPGQAPYTF
cdr3_nt: TGCAGTGCCAGCCCGGGACAGGCGCCCTACACCTTC
clone_size: -
d_call: TRBD1
j_call: TRBJ1-2
v_call: TRBV20-1

cdr3_aa: CASSPGSGRYNEQFF
cdr3_nt: TGTGCCAGCAGCCCAGGATCAGGTCGCTACAATGAGCAGTTCTTC
clone_size: many
d_call: -
j_call: TRBJ2-1
v_call: TRBV7-8

cdr3_aa: CASAWDRNTEAFF
cdr3_nt: TGTGCCAGTGCATGGGACAGGAACACTGAAGCTTTCTTT
clone_size: many
d_call: TRBD1
j_call: TRBJ1-1
v_call: TRBV6-1

cdr3_aa: CATSRVQGSEAFF
cdr3_nt: TGTGCCACCTCCAGGGTCCAGGGTTCTGAAGCTTTCTTT
clone_size: many
d_call: -
j_call: TRBJ1-1
v_call: TRBV6-2/TRBV6-3

cdr3_aa: CASSQTKEGEQFF
cdr3_nt: TGTGCCAGCAGCCAAACGAAGGAGGGTGAGCAGTTCTTC
clone_size: -
d_call: -
j_call: TRBJ2-1
v_call: TRBV7-7

cdr3_aa: CSVRGLETEAFF
cdr3_nt: TGCAGCGTTAGGGGCTTGGAAACTGAAGCTTTCTTT
clone_size: many
d_call: -
j_call: TRBJ1-1
v_call: TRBV29-1

cdr3_aa: CASKAINTGELFF
cdr3_nt: TGTGCCAGCAAAGCTATAAACACCGGGGAGCTGTTTTTT
clone_size: many
d_call: -
j_call: TRBJ2-2
v_call: TRBV3-1

cdr3_aa: CATSRDLANGQGATSPLHF
cdr3_nt: TGTGCCACCAGCAGAGATTTGGCCAACGGACAGGGGGCAACTTCACCCCTCCACTTT
clone_size: many
d_call: TRBD1
j_call: TRBJ1-6
v_call: TRBV15

cdr3_aa: CASSTLGRTGELFF
cdr3_nt: TGTGCCAGCAGCACCCTTGGGCGAACCGGGGAGCTGTTTTTT
clone_size: many
d_call: -
j_call: TRBJ2-2
v_call: TRBV7-9

cdr3_aa: CASSQASSPNYGYTF
cdr3_nt: TGTGCCAGCAGCCAAGCGTCAAGCCCTAACTATGGCTACACCTTC
clone_size: many
d_call: -
j_call: TRBJ1-2
v_call: TRBV3-1

cdr3_aa: CASSVGAGEDSPLHF
cdr3_nt: TGTGCCAGCAGCGTAGGGGCCGGGGAGGATTCACCCCTCCACTTT
clone_size: many
d_call: -
j_call: TRBJ1-6
v_call: TRBV9

cdr3_aa: CASSLSAGVGETQYF
cdr3_nt: TGTGCCAGCAGCTTATCAGCGGGGGTTGGAGAGACCCAGTACTTC
clone_size: many
d_call: TRBD2
j_call: TRBJ2-5
v_call: TRBV7-2

cdr3_aa: CASSLLGLAGTDTQYF
cdr3_nt: TGTGCCAGCAGCTTACTAGGACTAGCGGGCACAGATACGCAGTATTTT
clone_size: many
d_call: TRBD2
j_call: TRBJ2-3
v_call: TRBV5-5

cdr3_aa: CSVERGIRYF
cdr3_nt: TGCAGCGTTGAACGTGGTATAAGGTATTTT
clone_size: many
d_call: -
j_call: TRBJ2-3
v_call: TRBV29-1

cdr3_aa: CASSVGGGRNSQPQHF
cdr3_nt: TGTGCCAGCAGCGTCGGGGGAGGCAGAAACTCACAGCCCCAGCATTTT
clone_size: many
d_call: -
j_call: TRBJ1-5
v_call: TRBV12-3/TRBV12-4

cdr3_aa: CASSLEQGLTTYGYTF
cdr3_nt: TGTGCCAGCAGCTTGGAACAGGGTCTCACTACCTATGGCTACACCTTC
clone_size: few
d_call: -
j_call: TRBJ1-2
v_call: TRBV5-5

cdr3_aa: CASSTHRSGGVTFPGELFF
cdr3_nt: TGTGCCAGCAGCACCCATCGTAGCGGGGGGGTAACGTTCCCCGGGGAGCTGTTTTTT
clone_size: many
d_call: TRBD2
j_call: TRBJ2-2
v_call: TRBV3-1

cdr3_aa: CASSPLAGAGANVLTF
cdr3_nt: TGTGCCAGCTCACCCCTAGCGGGGGCTGGGGCCAACGTCCTGACTTTC
clone_size: few
d_call: TRBD2
j_call: TRBJ2-6
v_call: TRBV18

cdr3_aa: CASSLGPEGAGGYTF
cdr3_nt: TGTGCCAGCAGCTTAGGCCCCGAGGGGGCTGGGGGCTACACCTTC
clone_size: -
d_call: TRBD1
j_call: TRBJ1-2
v_call: TRBV7-2

cdr3_aa: CASTPEAGGRELFF
cdr3_nt: TGTGCCAGCACCCCTGAAGCGGGAGGACGGGAGCTGTTTTTT
clone_size: -
d_call: TRBD2
j_call: TRBJ2-2
v_call: TRBV6-5

cdr3_aa: CASSLPTHHPGQSTDTQYF
cdr3_nt: TGTGCCAGCAGCTTACCAACCCACCATCCGGGACAGAGCACAGATACGCAGTATTTT
clone_size: many
d_call: TRBD1
j_call: TRBJ2-3
v_call: TRBV7-8

cdr3_aa: CASSPGTAGEQYF
cdr3_nt: TGTGCCAGCAGCCCCGGGACAGCCGGCGAGCAGTACTTC
clone_size: many
d_call: TRBD1
j_call: TRBJ2-7
v_call: TRBV6-2/TRBV6-3